These 24 T cell receptor beta chains share one sample of origin, sequenced in a study of T-cell memory formation after mild COVID-19. One entry per CDR3 protein results from TCRdb running MiXCR on the 5' RACE reads. Of approximately 500,000 distinct CDR3 sequences in the sample, roughly 25% were seen once. The sequenced sample consisted of PBMCs or a T cell subset sorted from them (not recorded which). These receptor sequences come from an adult woman who had mild COVID-19 (a few samples of this study predate the infection). Cell type and time point are not known.

This chain connects TRBV12-3 or TRBV12-4 to TRBJ2-3, with a weak D call TRBD1 (6 bases). The CDR3 consists of 13 residues. V lost 8 bases, J lost 5 bases, and 14 bases lay in between. DNA of the CDR3: TGTGCCAGCCGATACAGGGTAGGAGATACGCAGTATTTT. The encoded protein is CASRYRVGDTQYF.

V is TRBV24-1 and J is TRBJ2-7; D may be TRBD1 or TRBD2 (6 bases each). V was pared by 1 base and J by 7 bases, with 16 bases between. The germline CDR1 and CDR2 sequences are KGHDR and SFDVKD. CDR3 length: 15 amino acids. In DNA form, the CDR3 reads TGTGCCACCAGTGATTTTAATGGGGGGCGCGGAGAGCAGTACTTC. Amino acid sequence: CATSDFNGGRGEQYF.

The genes are TRBV29-1 and TRBJ1-2, with D unclear. This CDR3 comprises 15 residues. Germline lookup yields CDR1 SQVTM and CDR2 ANQGSEA. The ends were cut back, 1 base at V and 2 bases at J, with 14 bases in the middle. The CDR3 region is CSVEGGELVNYGYTF. DNA of the CDR3: TGCAGCGTTGAAGGGGGAGAGTTGGTCAACTATGGCTACACCTTC.

J is TRBJ1-2 and V is TRBV12-3 or TRBV12-4, with D unresolved. The V end was cut by 5 bases, the J end by 4 bases, with 11 bases between. This CDR3 is 13 amino acids long. The CDR3 region is CASSPGRSYGYTF. In DNA, the CDR3 is TGTGCCAGCAGTCCCGGACGGAGCTATGGCTACACCTTC.

This chain uses TRBV6-1 with TRBJ1-1; a weak D match, TRBD1 (5 bases). The germline V gene has CDR1 MNHNS and CDR2 SASEGT. The V end was cut by 10 bases, the J end by 6 bases, with 21 bases between. The CDR3 length is 14 residues. The CDR3 DNA follows: TGTGCCACCCCGGGGGTTTCACTTTGGGCTGAAGCTTTCTTT. Its translation: CATPGVSLWAEAFF.

The J gene is TRBJ2-7, the V gene TRBV21-1; the tabulated D call, TRBD2, remains unverified against the DNA. TRBV21-1 represents a pseudogene. This CDR3 comprises 15 residues. CDR3 DNA sequence: TGTGCCAGCAGCAAAGAAAGCGGGGGGGCTTACGAGCAGTACTTC. Translating it yields CASSKESGGAYEQYF.

This clonotype occurred many times. The chain carries TRBV7-8 and TRBJ2-7; weak D call: TRBD1 (6 bases). Trimming left V 5 bases short and J 1 base short, with 15 bases between. This CDR3 is 15 amino acids long. Germline V gives CDR1 SGHVS, CDR2 FQNEAQ. The CDR3 here is CASSPARQVSYEQYF. CDR3 nucleotide sequence: TGTGCCAGCAGCCCCGCCAGACAGGTTTCCTACGAGCAGTACTTC.

This chain links TRBV15 with TRBJ2-4; perhaps TRBD2 as D (5 bases). CDR3 length: 17 amino acids. Trimming shortened V by 3 bases and J by 0 bases, and 15 bases separated the two germline ends. Germline-derived CDR1 and CDR2 are LNHNV and YYDKDF (reference sequence). For the CDR3, the DNA is TGTGCCACCAGCAGGCGCCCGGACTCGATAGCCAAAAACATTCAGTACTTC. Translating it yields CATSRRPDSIAKNIQYF.

In its sample, this clonotype was seen a few times. The gene calls are TRBV29-1 and TRBJ1-2; D remains unclear. Germline V gene data show CDR1 as SQVTM and CDR2 as ANQGSEA. Between the trimmed V and J ends, which lost 2 bases and 8 bases, there was a span of 9 bases. This CDR3 comprises 11 residues. The CDR3 loop is CSVELAAGYTF. As DNA, the CDR3 is TGCAGCGTTGAATTGGCGGCCGGCTACACCTTC.

The CDR3 loop reads CASSRGDRSNTEAFF. The CDR3 nucleotides are TGCGCCAGCAGCCGAGGAGACAGATCGAACACTGAAGCTTTCTTT. This chain connects TRBV5-1 to TRBJ1-1; perhaps TRBD1 as D (5 bases). The V gene's germline CDR1 is SGHRS and CDR2 YFSETQ. The V gene lost 4 bases and the J gene lost 1 base, with 14 bases spanning the gap. The CDR3 sequence is 15 residues long.

This clonotype was detected only a few times. This chain uses TRBV12-3 or TRBV12-4 with TRBJ1-1; D gene uncertain. CDR3 size: 15 residues. The germline V and J ends were trimmed by 3 bases and 4 bases, with 15 bases remaining between them. CDR3 amino acids: CASSFRTPASTEAFF. CDR3 nucleotide sequence: TGTGCCAGCAGTTTCCGCACGCCGGCCTCCACTGAAGCTTTCTTT.

The V call is TRBV11-3, the J call TRBJ2-1, with unresolved D. The CDR3 totals 13 residues. The germline V and J ends were trimmed by 5 bases and 6 bases, with 11 bases remaining between them. The germline CDR1 and CDR2 sequences are SGHNT and YENEEA. The CDR3 loop is CASSPELGNEQFF. The CDR3 DNA is TGTGCCAGCAGCCCCGAATTGGGCAATGAGCAGTTCTTC.

This chain uses TRBV12-3 or TRBV12-4 with TRBJ2-7, with 7 bases lining up with TRBD1. V shed 3 bases and J 1 base; nucleotides not matched to a gene: 6. The CDR3 length is 15 residues. In DNA, the CDR3 is TGTGCCAGCAGTTTGGGGACAGAGGTATCCTACGAGCAGTACTTC. This translates into CASSLGTEVSYEQYF.

This clonotype was observed a handful of times. This chain links TRBV18 with TRBJ1-1; a weak D match, TRBD1 (5 bases). Germline values: CDR1 KGHSH, CDR2 LQKENI. The CDR3 spans 12 residues. V was shortened by 3 bases and J by 8 bases, with 10 bases between the two germline ends. DNA for the CDR3: TGTGCCAGCTCACCGTCAGGGTTAGAAGCTTTCTTT. Residues: CASSPSGLEAFF.

The sample holds many counts of this clonotype. This CDR3 is CAWSLGVQSSYEQYF. In DNA, the CDR3 is TGTGCCTGGTCCCTGGGGGTCCAGAGCTCCTACGAGCAGTACTTC. The V call is TRBV30, the J call TRBJ2-7; D assignment may be TRBD1 or TRBD2 (5 bases each). The V and J ends lost 5 bases and 0 bases respectively, with 17 bases between them. Germline V lookup: CDR1 GTSNPN, CDR2 SVGIG (reference sequence). The length of the CDR3 is 15 residues.

The rearrangement uses TRBV9 and TRBJ2-3, with TRBD2 matching 13 bases. The CDR3 loop spans 16 amino acids. Germline loops: CDR1 SGDLS, CDR2 YYNGEE. V shed 3 bases, J shed 5 bases, and the junction held 6 bases outside the gene matches. The CDR3 loop is CASSARTSGGGDTQYF. For the CDR3, the DNA is TGTGCCAGCAGCGCCCGGACTAGCGGGGGTGGAGATACGCAGTATTTT.

This clonotype was picked up a small number of times. J is TRBJ2-3 and V is TRBV7-6; 7 bases are a match to TRBD2. The V gene end was trimmed by 0 bases and the J gene end by 6 bases; junction bases not matched to a gene: 6. Germline CDR1 SGHVS, CDR2 FNYEAQ. The length of the CDR3 is 15 residues. The CDR3 nucleotides read TGTGCCAGCAGCTTAGCGGGAGGGGATGTTGATACGCAGTATTTT. Encoded protein: CASSLAGGDVDTQYF.

This clonotype turned up a few times. The chain couples TRBV3-1 to TRBJ2-7; 7 bases map to TRBD2. V lost 3 bases, J lost 6 bases, and 8 bases stayed unmatched. Germline lookup yields CDR1 LGHDT and CDR2 YNNKEL (reference sequence). The CDR3 loop spans 14 amino acids. As DNA, the CDR3 is TGTGCCAGCAGCCACAGAGTACTAGCGAGCGAGCAGTACTTC. Its protein is CASSHRVLASEQYF.

The table lists this clonotype with a few counts. The rearrangement joins TRBV12-3 or TRBV12-4 to TRBJ2-1; TRBD2 agrees at 7 bases. The CDR3 has 16 residues. The V segment lost 4 bases and the J segment 5 bases; nucleotides outside the gene matches: 11. The CDR3 DNA sequence: TGTGCCAGCAGTTCAATGGGGGGGAGTTTGGACAATGAGCAGTTCTTC. Translated: CASSSMGGSLDNEQFF.

Only a few counts were recorded for this clonotype. The gene calls are TRBV6-5 and TRBJ1-2; TRBD1 is a possible D gene (5 bases). Germline V CDR1 and CDR2: MNHEY, SVGAGI. V dropped 6 bases and J dropped 2 bases, with 25 bases sitting between them. The CDR3 loop spans 18 amino acids. The CDR3 coding sequence is TGTGCCAGCAGAGTTACCGCGGGCGGTGGGGGAGTCAACTATGGCTACACCTTC. It specifies CASRVTAGGGGVNYGYTF.

This sequence joins TRBV12-3 or TRBV12-4 and TRBJ2-3; TRBD1 might be the D (6 bases). The CDR3 sequence is 12 residues long. With 6 bases removed from V and 5 bases from J, the gap between germline ends came to 9 bases. The CDR3 DNA reads as TGTGCCAGCAGCACAGGGCAAGATACGCAGTATTTT. Translation: CASSTGQDTQYF.

This clonotype was observed a few times. This chain uses TRBV7-8 with TRBJ1-4; 7 nucleotides agree with TRBD1. V lost 2 bases, J lost 7 bases, and 7 bases stayed unmatched. Germline loops: CDR1 SGHVS, CDR2 FQNEAQ. The CDR3 runs 15 residues. CDR3: CASSLSGTVGEKLFF. CDR3 sequence (DNA): TGTGCCAGCAGCTTATCCGGGACAGTCGGTGAAAAACTGTTTTTT.

This clonotype has only a few counts. The chain links TRBV5-6 to TRBJ2-4, with no clear D. V was trimmed by 4 bases and J by 0 bases, leaving 11 bases between them. The CDR3 length is 15 residues. Germline V gene lookup returns CDR1 SGHDT and CDR2 YYEEEE. CDR3 sequence reads: CASSLRHLAKNIQYF. As DNA, the CDR3 is TGTGCCAGCAGCCTCAGACATCTAGCCAAAAACATTCAGTACTTC. Variable domain in full (rest from reference TRBV5-6 and TRBJ2-4): DAGVTQSPTHLIKTRGQQVTLRCSPKSGHDTVSWYQQALGQGPQFIFQYYEEEERQRGNFPDRFSGHQFPNYSSELNVNALLLGDSALYLCASSLRHLAKNIQYFGAGTRLSVL.

This clonotype has a handful of counts. The chain carries TRBV7-2 and TRBJ1-1, with D possibly being TRBD1 (6 bases). The CDR3 contains 15 residues. Germline V gene data show CDR1 as SGHTA and CDR2 as FQGNSA. Trimming left V 5 bases short and J 6 bases short, with 19 bases between. CDR3 amino acids: CASSPDRPPGAEAFF. The CDR3 coding sequence is TGTGCCAGCAGCCCAGACAGGCCCCCGGGGGCTGAAGCTTTCTTT.